The present TCR beta chain was sequenced within a study of T cell clones after liver transplantation. Study summary: As an antigen-independent comparator, third-party-reactive TCRbeta sequences came from pre-transplant mixed lymphocyte reactions. Without induction therapy, subjects received standard immunosuppression until 12-24 months post-transplant.

Study-wide results and limits: Low donor cell numbers restricted donor-reactive repertoire measurement in a couple of subjects.

This CDR3 comprises 15 residues. Trimming at V came to 2 bases and at J to 0 bases, leaving 3 bases not matched to a gene. Germline CDR1 and CDR2: SEHNR and FQNEAQ (reference sequence). Here immunoSEQ multiplex PCR was the method, and the copy in TCRdb shows in-frame clones only, minus some. The data contain tens of thousands of clones, approximately 70% of them singletons. This clone ranks as medium-sized. As yet, its antigen is unknown. The sample holds other DNA sequences that translate to the same CDR3. This sequence was found in a human patient who received a liver transplant. A share of the T cells may be of graft donor origin. The sample here was CD4+ T cells from blood, taken at the roughly 15-month timepoint. The genes are TRBV7-9 and TRBJ2-7; 8 bases map to TRBD1. CDR3 loop: CASSLTGTGSYEQYF. The DNA for the CDR3 is TGTGCCAGCAGCTTAACCGGGACAGGCTCCTACGAGCAGTACTTC.